Listed below are T cell receptor beta chains from one sample, sequenced in a study of blood T cell repertoires in COVID-19. Produced via immunoSEQ multiplex PCR; TCRdb's table is partial and in-frame only. The table shows about 140,000 clones, with under 90% occurring only once. Input material: peripheral blood. The receptor set was obtained from a woman of 80 years or more in a cohort sampled during active or convalescent COVID-19. CDR3s include the opening cysteine and the closing phenylalanine or tryptophan.

j_gene: TRBJ1-1
v_gene: TRBV6-5
CDR3aa: CASSNRDRNAEAFF

j_gene: TRBJ2-7
v_gene: TRBV5-4
CDR3aa: CASSKGGTSSPYEQYF

j_gene: TRBJ1-2
v_gene: TRBV6-6
CDR3aa: CASIDIGQTAGYTF

j_gene: TRBJ1-5
v_gene: TRBV6-2/TRBV6-3
CDR3aa: CASSQHRTGGSAQPQHF

j_gene: TRBJ1-6
v_gene: TRBV2
CDR3aa: CASSEGQGYSYNSPLHF

j_gene: TRBJ1-5
v_gene: TRBV11-2
CDR3aa: CASSLGGSNQPQHF

j_gene: TRBJ1-1
v_gene: TRBV14
CDR3aa: CASSQVSGVTEAFF

j_gene: TRBJ2-3
v_gene: TRBV9
CDR3aa: CASSVRSVEDPDTQYF

j_gene: TRBJ2-7
v_gene: TRBV7-3
CDR3aa: CASSLTGTSGSEQYF

j_gene: TRBJ2-7
v_gene: TRBV19
CDR3aa: CASSIAQGFSYEQYF

j_gene: TRBJ1-4
v_gene: TRBV11-2
CDR3aa: CASSLRGGANEKLFF

j_gene: TRBJ2-2
v_gene: TRBV12-5
CDR3aa: CASGTLSGGLTGELFF

j_gene: TRBJ1-4
v_gene: TRBV3-1/TRBV3-2
CDR3aa: CASSDRYATNEKLFF

j_gene: TRBJ2-5
v_gene: TRBV4-3
CDR3aa: CASSQDLSSGEETQYF

j_gene: TRBJ2-3
v_gene: TRBV28
CDR3aa: CASSLLSTDTQYF

j_gene: TRBJ2-2
v_gene: TRBV19
CDR3aa: CASSMGRGAGELFF

j_gene: TRBJ1-2
v_gene: TRBV2
CDR3aa: CASSHDRGRSYGYTF

j_gene: TRBJ1-2
v_gene: TRBV15
CDR3aa: CATSRRGGTGYTF

j_gene: TRBJ2-2
v_gene: TRBV5-1
CDR3aa: CASSLAGSTGELFF

j_gene: TRBJ1-1
v_gene: TRBV6-5
CDR3aa: CASSSRTGKNTEAFF

j_gene: TRBJ1-2
v_gene: TRBV20-1
CDR3aa: CSARQGHGYTF

j_gene: TRBJ1-6
v_gene: TRBV25-1
CDR3aa: CASSPPVGSSYNSPLHF

j_gene: TRBJ2-1
v_gene: TRBV5-1
CDR3aa: CASSLVAGTGMNEQFF

j_gene: TRBJ2-1
v_gene: TRBV6-2/TRBV6-3
CDR3aa: CASSYLTGGLTEQFF

j_gene: TRBJ1-1
v_gene: TRBV29-1
CDR3aa: CSVAGRTLDAFF

j_gene: TRBJ1-5
v_gene: TRBV19
CDR3aa: CASSIAAEGGQPQHF

j_gene: TRBJ2-7
v_gene: TRBV18
CDR3aa: CASSRGQDYEQYF

j_gene: TRBJ1-2
v_gene: TRBV18
CDR3aa: CASSGGTGNYGYTF

j_gene: TRBJ2-7
v_gene: TRBV3-1/TRBV3-2
CDR3aa: CASSRTGYEQYF

j_gene: TRBJ1-2
v_gene: TRBV28
CDR3aa: CASSLSGYGYTF

j_gene: TRBJ1-1
v_gene: TRBV7-9
CDR3aa: CASSSTRRANTEAFF

j_gene: TRBJ1-4
v_gene: TRBV21-1
CDR3aa: CASSKHGQGRANEKLFF

j_gene: TRBJ2-3
v_gene: TRBV7-8
CDR3aa: CASSSRTGGPDTQYF

j_gene: TRBJ1-2
v_gene: TRBV2
CDR3aa: CASSRQGDYGYTF

j_gene: TRBJ1-5
v_gene: TRBV20-1
CDR3aa: CSASQTGSNQPQHF

j_gene: TRBJ2-7
v_gene: TRBV7-9
CDR3aa: CASSLLAGYSSYEQYF

j_gene: TRBJ2-3
v_gene: TRBV19
CDR3aa: CASSPGGGADTQYF

j_gene: TRBJ2-2
v_gene: TRBV3-1/TRBV3-2
CDR3aa: CASSQVRGELFF

j_gene: TRBJ2-3
v_gene: TRBV2
CDR3aa: CASRGRTSADTQYF

j_gene: TRBJ1-4
v_gene: TRBV12-3/TRBV12-4
CDR3aa: CASSSNEKLFF

j_gene: TRBJ2-1
v_gene: TRBV7-2
CDR3aa: CASSRARGSSYNEQFF

j_gene: TRBJ1-4
v_gene: TRBV9
CDR3aa: CASSPGMGRGIEKLFF

j_gene: TRBJ2-3
v_gene: TRBV7-9
CDR3aa: CASSLSGTSGDTQYF

j_gene: TRBJ1-5
v_gene: TRBV6-1
CDR3aa: CASNPLGQLNQPQHF

j_gene: TRBJ1-2
v_gene: TRBV10-3
CDR3aa: CAISRGQVYGYGYTF

j_gene: TRBJ1-2
v_gene: TRBV2
CDR3aa: CASSVGGSQGYGYTF

j_gene: TRBJ2-6
v_gene: TRBV18
CDR3aa: CASSQSASNSGANVLTF

j_gene: TRBJ1-2
v_gene: TRBV5-4
CDR3aa: CASSAPRGRDGYTF

j_gene: TRBJ1-1
v_gene: TRBV12-3/TRBV12-4
CDR3aa: CASSSTGGTEAFF

j_gene: TRBJ2-5
v_gene: TRBV6-5
CDR3aa: CASRAVLGSGETQYF

j_gene: TRBJ1-4
v_gene: TRBV19
CDR3aa: CASTPRSETNEKLFF